Following are 31 T cell receptor beta chains from one sample sequenced in a study of cytomegalovirus exposure and HLA in healthy donors. The PCR ran on 60 Vbeta and 13 Jbeta primers. The table came from immunoSEQ multiplex PCR; TCRdb's copy has only in-frame clones and leaves some out. The sample has about 130,000 clones; approximately 80% are singletons. Sequences were obtained from PBMCs. The receptors originated from a young woman in good health and CMV-seropositive.

V and J are TRBV15 and TRBJ1-2; no reliable D call. Germline V CDR1 and CDR2: LNHNV, YYDKDF (reference sequence). Trimming pared 1 base from V and 4 bases from J, leaving 10 bases between. The CDR3 is 14 amino acids. Here the CDR3 DNA reads TGTGCCACCAGCAGAGCTGAGGCTACCTATGGCTACACCTTC. This gives the protein CATSRAEATYGYTF.

Only one count was recorded for this clone. The CDR3 sequence: CASSSVPQETQYF. CDR3 sequence (DNA): TGTGCCAGCAGCTCGGTACCCCAAGAGACCCAGTACTTC. V and J are TRBV7-3 and TRBJ2-5; D is uncertain. The CDR3 runs to 13 residues. In germline, CDR1 is SGHTA, CDR2 FQGTGA. Trimming cost V 4 bases and J 1 base, with 7 bases left between them.

This chain connects TRBV21-1 to TRBJ1-6; TRBD1 is the table's D call and was not checked against the DNA. TRBV21-1 is tagged as a pseudogene. The CDR3 covers 17 residues. This CDR3 is CASSKVRTGKNNSPLHF. CDR3 sequence (DNA): TGTGCCAGCAGCAAAGTCAGAACAGGGAAAAATAATTCACCCCTCCACTTT.

The chain uses TRBV5-1 and TRBJ1-4; 7 nucleotides line up with TRBD1. The germline CDR1 and CDR2 sequences are SGHRS and YFSETQ. The CDR3 length is 16 residues. V dropped 0 bases and J dropped 10; count of bases not matched to a gene: 12. The CDR3 DNA reads TGCGCCAGCAGCTTGGCGAGGGGGACAGAATTCGGAAAACTGTTTTTT. As protein: CASSLARGTEFGKLFF.

This chain uses TRBV25-1 with TRBJ2-5, with D hard to call. With 5 bases removed from V and 5 bases from J, the gap between germline ends came to 6 bases. Germline V gives CDR1 MGHDK, CDR2 SYGVNS. CDR3 length: 11 amino acids. Here the CDR3 DNA reads TGTGCCAGCAGTTTAGTGGAGACCCAGTACTTC. Protein sequence: CASSLVETQYF.

V gene TRBV7-2 combines with J gene TRBJ2-7; 10 nucleotides align to TRBD2. In germline, CDR1 is SGHTA, CDR2 FQGNSA. The CDR3 sequence is 14 residues long. Trimming removed 5 bases from V and 2 bases from J; junction bases left unmatched: 3. CDR3 nucleotide sequence: TGTGCCAGCAGCCCAGCGGGGGGGCCCTACGAGCAGTACTTC. Its protein is CASSPAGGPYEQYF. Complete variable domain (other parts from reference TRBV7-2 and TRBJ2-7): GAGVSQSPSNKVTEKGKDVELRCDPISGHTALYWYRQSLGQGLEFLIYFQGNSAPDKSGLPSDRFSAERTGGSVSTLTIQRTQQEDSAVYLCASSPAGGPYEQYFGPGTRLTVT.

This clone was observed a few times. The V and J genes are TRBV5-6 and TRBJ2-5, with D possibly matching TRBD1 (6 bases). Germline V CDR1 and CDR2: SGHDT, YYEEEE. The CDR3 covers 14 residues. V was pared by 1 base and J by 5 bases, with 12 bases between. CDR3 amino acids: CASSLSGAEETQYF. The CDR3 nucleotides are TGTGCCAGCAGCTTGTCAGGGGCCGAGGAGACCCAGTACTTC.

The CDR3 sequence is CASSITAYGSTEAFF. The CDR3 bases are TGTGCCAGTAGTATCACAGCCTACGGGAGCACTGAAGCTTTCTTT. The rearrangement links TRBV19 to TRBJ1-1; D is ambiguous. V lost 3 bases to trimming and J lost 4 bases, with 15 bases between them. The CDR3 has 15 amino acids. Germline V gives CDR1 LNHDA, CDR2 SQIVND (reference sequence).

V is TRBV6-5 and J is TRBJ1-1, with D unresolved. CDR3 length equals 13 residues. Germline V gene data show CDR1 as MNHEY and CDR2 as SVGAGI. V dropped 2 bases and J dropped 6 bases, with 10 bases sitting between them. CDR3 in amino acids: CASSYLGSAEAFF. CDR3 nucleotide sequence: TGTGCCAGCAGTTACCTAGGTAGTGCTGAAGCTTTCTTT.

This chain joins TRBV29-1 and TRBJ1-2; weak D call: TRBD1 (6 bases). Trimming stripped 5 bases from V and 3 bases from J, with 10 bases between. The CDR3 loop spans 12 amino acids. Looked up from germline, CDR1 is SQVTM and CDR2 is ANQGSEA. The CDR3 here is CSVRDTYYGYTF. CDR3 coding DNA: TGCAGCGTTAGGGACACCTACTATGGCTACACCTTC.

In this sample, this clone turned up once. The rearrangement uses TRBV9 and TRBJ2-2, with TRBD1 matching 9 bases. Per the germline V gene, CDR1 is SGDLS and CDR2 is YYNGEE. The CDR3 is made up of 16 amino acids. Germline trimming cut 1 base from V and 7 bases from J; bases unmatched to any gene: 8. Written as DNA, the CDR3 is TGTGCCAGCAGCGTATTACCGGGACAGGGTGTCGGGGAGCTGTTTTTT. It translates to CASSVLPGQGVGELFF.

This clone was seen a single time. The chain carries TRBV29-1 and TRBJ1-5; 9 bases match TRBD1. This CDR3 spans 13 amino acids. J gave up 5 bases and V 6 bases, and 5 bases lay outside the gene matches. Germline V gene data show CDR1 as SQVTM and CDR2 as ANQGSEA. This chain's CDR3 is CSVRTGDYQPQHF. CDR3 nucleotide sequence: TGCAGCGTACGGACAGGGGACTATCAGCCCCAGCATTTT.

This chain joins TRBV29-1 and TRBJ1-1; D ambiguous. CDR1 is SQVTM, CDR2 ANQGSEA, per germline. This CDR3 comprises 12 residues. V lost 5 bases, J lost 1 base, and 8 bases lay in between. The CDR3 reads CSVLNKNTEAFF. As DNA, the CDR3 is TGCAGCGTTTTAAATAAGAACACTGAAGCTTTCTTT.

This clone was observed a single time. The V call is TRBV27, the J call TRBJ1-5; D is possibly TRBD1 (6 bases). With 7 bases removed from V and 0 bases from J, the gap between germline ends came to 13 bases. The CDR3 spans 15 residues. CDR1 is MNHEY and CDR2 is SMNVEV in the germline V gene (reference sequence). For the CDR3, the DNA is TGTGCCAGCAAGAGACAGGAATCTAGCAATCAGCCCCAGCATTTT. It encodes CASKRQESSNQPQHF.

The chain has TRBV9 and TRBJ1-4; a weak D match, TRBD1 (5 bases). This CDR3 has 16 amino acids. V lost 0 bases and J lost 4, with 13 bases in between. Germline V gene sequence: CDR1 SGDLS, CDR2 YYNGEE. CDR3 region: CASSVGGGSGNEKLFF. The CDR3 DNA reads TGTGCCAGCAGCGTAGGCGGGGGGTCTGGTAATGAAAAACTGTTTTTT.

This sequence joins TRBV6-6 and TRBJ2-1; 9 bases map to TRBD2. From germline, CDR1 is MNHNY and CDR2 SVGAGI (reference sequence). The ends lost 5 bases at V and 5 bases at J; junction bases unmatched: 7. This CDR3 spans 15 amino acids. The CDR3 nucleotides are TGTGCCAGCAGTACCGGACTAGCGACACACAATGAGCAGTTCTTC. It specifies CASSTGLATHNEQFF.

A word on this clone: At one of its ends the junction is not consistent with the germline gene, which may arise from a read error. The rearrangement uses TRBV4-1 and TRBJ2-3; possibly TRBD1 for D (6 bases). The CDR3 has 13 residues. Germline-derived CDR1 and CDR2 are MGHRA and YSYEKL. CDR3 nucleotides: TGCGCCAGCAGCCAAGATCGAGGGGACAAACCGGTTTGG. This codes for CASSQDRGDKPVW.

The rearrangement joins TRBV19 to TRBJ1-5; D not resolved. The CDR3 has 17 residues. Per germline, CDR1 LNHDA and CDR2 SQIVND (reference sequence). Between the trimmed V and J ends, which lost 5 bases and 2 bases, there was a span of 19 bases. The chain's CDR3 is CASSPLGGSVGNQPQHF. The DNA for the CDR3 is TGTGCCAGTAGTCCCCTAGGAGGTTCTGTTGGCAATCAGCCCCAGCATTTT.

The chain is built from TRBV5-4 and TRBJ2-3, with D unresolved. Between the trimmed V and J ends, which lost 2 bases and 0 bases, there was a span of 13 bases. CDR1 is SGHNT and CDR2 is YYREEE in the germline V gene (reference sequence). The CDR3 runs 16 residues. The CDR3 loop reads CASSFPDTLSTDTQYF. CDR3 sequence (DNA): TGTGCCAGCAGCTTTCCTGACACCTTAAGCACAGATACGCAGTATTTT.

The chain couples TRBV6-6 to TRBJ1-2, with 8 bases identical to TRBD1. The length of the CDR3 is 13 residues. The V gene end was trimmed by 11 bases and the J gene end by 8 bases; junction bases not matched to a gene: 13. Looked up from germline, CDR1 is MNHNY and CDR2 is SVGAGI (reference sequence). CDR3 DNA sequence: TGTGCCTTCACGACAGGGGCCCGAGGAGGCTACACCTTC. Its protein product is CAFTTGARGGYTF.

V and J are TRBV7-9 and TRBJ1-4; no definite D call. V was cut by 6 bases and J by 0 bases, with 5 bases left in between. This CDR3 is built from 13 residues. CDR1 and CDR2 from the germline V gene are SEHNR and FQNEAQ (reference sequence). Here the CDR3 reads CASREATNEKLFF. CDR3 coding DNA: TGTGCCAGCAGGGAGGCAACTAATGAAAAACTGTTTTTT.

A word on this clone: This CDR3 is missing its conserved last phenylalanine or tryptophan, likely due to a read error. It is unclear where the CDR3 begins or ends on the DNA, so no DNA is shown, and the CDR3 is as TCRdb lists it. This specimen includes other DNA sequences encoding the same CDR3. The chain employs TRBV6-1 and TRBJ1-2; TRBD1 reflects the table's D call only, with no check against the DNA. Germline lookup yields CDR1 MNHNS and CDR2 SASEGT. The CDR3 is 10 amino acids long, termini counted. The CDR3 spells CASSEESHSL.

This chain joins TRBV11-3 and TRBJ1-1, with TRBD1 matching over 10 bases. With 5 bases clipped from V and 7 bases from J, the junction kept 4 bases outside the gene matches. Germline lookup yields CDR1 SGHNT and CDR2 YENEEA. This CDR3 has 13 residues. In nucleotides, the CDR3 is TGTGCCAGCAGCGGGGGACAGGGGAGTGAAGCTTTCTTT. Translating it yields CASSGGQGSEAFF.

The rearrangement joins TRBV4-1 to TRBJ2-7; D is undetermined. Germline loops: CDR1 MGHRA, CDR2 YSYEKL. V dropped 0 bases and J dropped 5 bases, with 11 bases sitting between them. The CDR3 sequence is 14 residues long. The CDR3 reads CASSQDVVADEQYF. The CDR3 nucleotides read TGCGCCAGCAGCCAAGATGTAGTTGCGGACGAGCAGTACTTC.

The genes are TRBV2 and TRBJ1-1, with unresolved D. Germline V lookup: CDR1 SNHLY, CDR2 FYNNEI. V dropped 5 bases and J dropped 7 bases, with 11 bases sitting between them. CDR3 length: 12 amino acids. DNA for the CDR3: TGTGCCAGCAGTAAGGACTACGGTGAAGCTTTCTTT. It yields the protein CASSKDYGEAFF.

The V call is TRBV4-2, the J call TRBJ2-7, with 14 bases matching TRBD2. Germline CDR1 is LGHNA and CDR2 is YNFKEQ. This CDR3 region has 16 residues. Trimming removed 4 bases from V and 5 bases from J; junction bases left unmatched: 7. The CDR3 bases are TGTGCCAGCAGCCTTTGGACTAGCGGGGGGTTAGACGAGCAGTACTTC. It is translated as CASSLWTSGGLDEQYF.

The rearrangement joins TRBV6-5 to TRBJ2-7, with 7 bases matching TRBD1. This CDR3 is built from 15 residues. CDR1 and CDR2 from the germline V gene are MNHEY and SVGAGI. Trimming removed 6 bases from V and 3 bases from J; junction bases left unmatched: 11. CDR3 in amino acids: CASRLGQSPDYEQYF. CDR3 sequence (DNA): TGTGCCAGCAGGTTGGGACAGAGCCCCGACTACGAGCAGTACTTC.

The chain combines TRBV4-1 with TRBJ1-1; tentative D call: TRBD1 (5 bases). V dropped 6 bases and J dropped 11 bases, with 16 bases sitting between them. Germline V lookup: CDR1 MGHRA, CDR2 YSYEKL. The CDR3 has 12 residues. CDR3 nucleotides: TGCGCCAGCAGACATGGGGGAGGGTTGGCTTTCTTT. Protein sequence: CASRHGGGLAFF.

V is TRBV25-1 and J is TRBJ2-2; tentative D call: TRBD2 (5 bases). V was pared by 1 base and J by 3 bases, with 12 bases between. Germline CDR1 and CDR2: MGHDK and SYGVNS. The CDR3 runs 16 residues. This CDR3 reads CASSEWRAEDTGELFF. CDR3 bases: TGTGCCAGCAGTGAATGGCGGGCCGAGGACACCGGGGAGCTGTTTTTT. Using reference TRBV25-1 and TRBJ2-2 for the parts outside the CDR3, the full variable domain is EADIYQTPRYLVIGTGKKITLECSQTMGHDKMYWYQQDPGMELHLIHYSYGVNSTEKGDLSSESTVSRIRTEHFPLTLESARPSHTSQYLCASSEWRAEDTGELFFGEGSRLTVL.

This clone was seen only once. The CDR3 DNA reads as TGTGCCAGCAGCCCCCCGGGAGGGGTCTATAGCAATCAGCCCCAGCATTTT. This codes for CASSPPGGVYSNQPQHF. This chain joins TRBV7-2 and TRBJ1-5, with a weak D call TRBD1 (5 bases). Deletions cut 5 bases from V and 0 bases from J, with 17 bases between. Germline V lookup: CDR1 SGHTA, CDR2 FQGNSA. CDR3 length equals 17 residues.

The genes are TRBV9 and TRBJ1-4; 10 nucleotides line up with TRBD1. With 6 bases clipped from V and 6 bases from J, the junction kept 8 bases outside the gene matches. There are 15 residues in the CDR3. Germline V gives CDR1 SGDLS, CDR2 YYNGEE. CDR3 DNA: TGTGCCAGCACCTTGGGGGGGACAGGGGATGAAAAACTGTTTTTT. Translation: CASTLGGTGDEKLFF. Looking up the rest from reference TRBV9 and TRBJ1-4 gives the full variable domain: DSGVTQTPKHLITATGQRVTLRCSPRSGDLSVYWYQQSLDQGLQFLIQYYNGEERAKGNILERFSAQQFPDLHSELNLSSLELGDSALYFCASTLGGTGDEKLFFGSGTQLSVL.